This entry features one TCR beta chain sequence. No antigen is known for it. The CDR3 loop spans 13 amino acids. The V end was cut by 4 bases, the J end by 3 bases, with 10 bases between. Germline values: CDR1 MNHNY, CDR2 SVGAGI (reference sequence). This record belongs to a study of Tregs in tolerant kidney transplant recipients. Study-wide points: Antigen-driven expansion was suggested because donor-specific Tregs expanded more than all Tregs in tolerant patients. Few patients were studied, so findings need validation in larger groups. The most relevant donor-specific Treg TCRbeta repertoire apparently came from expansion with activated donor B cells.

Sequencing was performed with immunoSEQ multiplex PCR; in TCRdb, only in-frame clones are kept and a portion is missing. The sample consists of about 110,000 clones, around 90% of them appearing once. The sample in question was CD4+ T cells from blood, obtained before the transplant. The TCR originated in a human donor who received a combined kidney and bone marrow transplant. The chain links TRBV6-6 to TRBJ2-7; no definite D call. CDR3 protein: CASSSTRSYEQYF. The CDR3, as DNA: TGTGCCAGCAGTTCAACTCGTAGCTACGAGCAGTACTTC.